The present TCR beta chain was sequenced within a study of beta chain features in type 1 diabetes. Study information: All samples together contributed 90 million to 130 million sorted cells for examination.

The sequenced template was cDNA made from the entire isolated RNA. Assay used: immunoSEQ multiplex PCR; TCRdb lists only in-frame clones, some missing. The sample carries about 240,000 clones, about 26% recorded once. The CDR3 has 15 residues. V was pared by 1 base and J by 4 bases, with 11 bases between. Germline CDR1 SGHRS, CDR2 YFSETQ. Heparinised blood was drawn once per donor, averaging around 120 mL. Material for sequencing was central memory CD4+ T cells from blood. This receptor was identified in a man between 25 and 39 years old in good health. The chain employs TRBV5-1 and TRBJ2-2; D remains unclear. The CDR3 spells CASSLRQAGTGELFF. The CDR3 coding sequence is TGCGCCAGCAGCTTGCGTCAGGCAGGCACCGGGGAGCTGTTTTTT.